This T cell receptor (beta chain) was sequenced during a study of blood T cell repertoires in COVID-19. Study overall: The origin of the acute and convalescent COVID-19 samples was the United States, Italy and Spain. T cells, B-cell-depleted T cells, or PBMCs supplied cDNA or gDNA.

Method: immunoSEQ multiplex PCR; TCRdb's copy keeps in-frame clones and lacks some. The sample lists some 250,000 clones, around four fifths occurring once. The V end lost 5 bases, the J end lost 5 bases, and 11 bases lay between the germline ends. CDR1 is ENHRY, CDR2 SYGVKD, per germline. The CDR3 length is 13 residues. This TCR was sampled from a man in his 60s with acute or convalescent COVID-19. V is TRBV10-3 and J is TRBJ2-3; D possibly corresponds to TRBD2 (5 bases). The sequencing sample was made of peripheral blood. CDR3 sequence reads: CAISFTSVDTQYF. The CDR3 region has the DNA TGTGCCATCAGTTTCACTAGTGTAGATACGCAGTATTTT.